The TCR beta chain under discussion was sequenced for a study of blood T cells in healthy people across ages. It was with a sample-barcoded 5' primer and a J-beta primer mix that a second PCR of roughly 6 to 12 cycles was run. Each CDR3 protein gets one entry after TCRdb re-called the 5' RACE reads with MiXCR. Seen here are some 710,000 distinct CDR3 sequences, around 50% observed once, and the top ten hold less than 20%. CDR3 length equals 18 residues. Deletions cut 0 bases from V and 1 base from J, with 16 bases between. CDR1 is SGHRS, CDR2 YFSETQ, per germline. This sequence was found in a man older than 75 in good health. Source material: blood. The rearrangement uses TRBV5-1 and TRBJ1-4; TRBD1 is a possible D gene (6 bases). The CDR3 DNA follows: TGCGCCAGCAGCTTGGGGCGAGGGGGGCAGGGAACTAATGAAAAACTGTTTTTT. Protein: CASSLGRGGQGTNEKLFF.